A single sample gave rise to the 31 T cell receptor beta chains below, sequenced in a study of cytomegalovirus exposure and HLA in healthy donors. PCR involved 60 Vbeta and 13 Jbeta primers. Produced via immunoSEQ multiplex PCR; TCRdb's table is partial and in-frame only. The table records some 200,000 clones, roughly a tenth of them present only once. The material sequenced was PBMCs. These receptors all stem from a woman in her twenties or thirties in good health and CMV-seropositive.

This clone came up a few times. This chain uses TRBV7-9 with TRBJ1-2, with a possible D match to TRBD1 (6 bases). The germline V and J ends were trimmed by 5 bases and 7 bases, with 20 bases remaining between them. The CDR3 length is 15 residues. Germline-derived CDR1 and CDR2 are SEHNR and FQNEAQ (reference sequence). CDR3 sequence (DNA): TGTGCCAGCAGCACCGCCCCGGGACAATTTGGTGGCTACACCTTC. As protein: CASSTAPGQFGGYTF.

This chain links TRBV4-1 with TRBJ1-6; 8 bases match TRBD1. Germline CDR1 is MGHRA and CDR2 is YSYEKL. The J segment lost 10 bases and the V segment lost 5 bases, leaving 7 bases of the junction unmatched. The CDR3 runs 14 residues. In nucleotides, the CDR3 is TGCGCCAGCAGCTACAGGGGGAGAGGGTCACCCCTCCACTTT. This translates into CASSYRGRGSPLHF.

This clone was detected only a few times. CDR3 DNA: TGTGCCAGCAGCTCCGTCAAAGACAGGGCCTACAATGAGCAGTTCTTC. Translating gives CASSSVKDRAYNEQFF. V usage is TRBV7-9 and J usage is TRBJ2-1; 7 bases fit TRBD1. Germline values: CDR1 SEHNR, CDR2 FQNEAQ (reference sequence). The J segment lost 2 bases and the V segment lost 4 bases, leaving 8 bases of the junction unmatched. CDR3 length equals 16 residues.

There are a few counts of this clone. DNA for the CDR3: TGCGCCAGCAGCTTGAGCGGAGAGTCGTATGGGGACACCTTC. It specifies CASSLSGESYGDTF. The chain carries TRBV5-1 and TRBJ1-2; D unresolved. V dropped 1 base and J dropped 12 bases, with 19 bases sitting between them. The CDR3 is 14 amino acids. From germline, CDR1 is SGHRS and CDR2 YFSETQ.

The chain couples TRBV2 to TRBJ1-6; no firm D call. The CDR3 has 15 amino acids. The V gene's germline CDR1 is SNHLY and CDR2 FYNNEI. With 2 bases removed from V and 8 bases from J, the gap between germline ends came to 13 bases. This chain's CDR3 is CASSESRQAYSPLHF. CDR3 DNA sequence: TGTGCCAGCAGTGAAAGCCGGCAGGCGTATTCACCCCTCCACTTT.

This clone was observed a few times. CDR3 in amino acids: CASSLGQGVGYTF. The CDR3 nucleotides are TGTGCCAGCAGCTTAGGGCAGGGGGTTGGCTACACCTTC. J is TRBJ1-2 and V is TRBV5-4, with TRBD1 identical over 7 bases. The germline V gene encodes CDR1 SGHNT and CDR2 YYREEE (reference sequence). CDR3 size: 13 residues. Germline trimming cut 2 bases from V and 7 bases from J; bases unmatched to any gene: 5.

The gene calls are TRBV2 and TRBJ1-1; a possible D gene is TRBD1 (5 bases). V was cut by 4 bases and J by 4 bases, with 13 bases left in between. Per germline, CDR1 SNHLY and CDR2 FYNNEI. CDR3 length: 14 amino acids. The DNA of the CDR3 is TGTGCCAGCAGTGGACAGATACCGGGCACTGAAGCTTTCTTT. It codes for CASSGQIPGTEAFF.

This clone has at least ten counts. CDR3 in DNA: TGTGCCAGCAATACCGGGACTAGCGGTACCTACGAGCAGTACTTC. The encoded protein is CASNTGTSGTYEQYF. The chain combines TRBV6-4 with TRBJ2-7, with TRBD2 matching 11 bases. Unmatched junction bases numbered 7, after V lost 7 bases and J lost 2 bases. CDR1 MRHNA and CDR2 SNTAGT come from the germline V gene. The CDR3 consists of 15 residues.

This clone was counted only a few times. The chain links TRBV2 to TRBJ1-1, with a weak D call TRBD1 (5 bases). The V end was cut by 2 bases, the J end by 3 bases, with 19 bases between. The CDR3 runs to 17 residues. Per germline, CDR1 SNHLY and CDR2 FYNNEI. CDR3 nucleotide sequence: TGTGCCAGCAGTGAAACCGAAAAGACAGCAACGGACACTGAAGCTTTCTTT. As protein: CASSETEKTATDTEAFF.

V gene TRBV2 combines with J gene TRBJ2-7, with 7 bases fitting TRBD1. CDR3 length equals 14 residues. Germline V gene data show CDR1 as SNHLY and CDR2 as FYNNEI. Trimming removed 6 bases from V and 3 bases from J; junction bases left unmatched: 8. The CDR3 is CASSEQGLVYEQYF. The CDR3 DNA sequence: TGTGCCAGCAGCGAACAGGGGCTTGTCTACGAGCAGTACTTC.

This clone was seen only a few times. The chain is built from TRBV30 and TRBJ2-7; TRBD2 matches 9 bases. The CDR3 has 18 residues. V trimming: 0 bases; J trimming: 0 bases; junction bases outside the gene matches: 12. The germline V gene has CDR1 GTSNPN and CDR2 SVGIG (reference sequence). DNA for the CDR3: TGTGCCTGGAGTGTACTTAGCGGGAGTAGGGAAATCTCCTACGAGCAGTACTTC. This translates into CAWSVLSGSREISYEQYF.

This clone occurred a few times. CDR3 loop: CASSIAGYGYTF. CDR3 bases: TGTGCCAGTAGTATAGCAGGGTATGGCTACACCTTC. The J gene is TRBJ1-2, the V gene TRBV19; tentatively, D is TRBD1 (5 bases). Trimming took off 1 base at V and 5 bases at J, with 5 bases between the two ends. The CDR3 has 12 residues. Germline assignment: CDR1 LNHDA and CDR2 SQIVND (reference sequence).

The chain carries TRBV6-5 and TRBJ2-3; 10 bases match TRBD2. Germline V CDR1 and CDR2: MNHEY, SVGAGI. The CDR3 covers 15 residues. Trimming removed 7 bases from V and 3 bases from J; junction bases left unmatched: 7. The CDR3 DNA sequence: TGTGCCAGCAAAATAGCGGGAGGATTTACAGATACGCAGTATTTT. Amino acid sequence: CASKIAGGFTDTQYF.

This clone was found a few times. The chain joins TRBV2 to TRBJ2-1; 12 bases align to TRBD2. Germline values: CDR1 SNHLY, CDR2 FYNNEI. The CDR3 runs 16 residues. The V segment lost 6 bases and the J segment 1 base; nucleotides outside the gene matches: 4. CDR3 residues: CASRPTSGRSYNEQFF. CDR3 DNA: TGTGCCAGCAGGCCCACTAGCGGGAGGTCCTACAATGAGCAGTTCTTC.

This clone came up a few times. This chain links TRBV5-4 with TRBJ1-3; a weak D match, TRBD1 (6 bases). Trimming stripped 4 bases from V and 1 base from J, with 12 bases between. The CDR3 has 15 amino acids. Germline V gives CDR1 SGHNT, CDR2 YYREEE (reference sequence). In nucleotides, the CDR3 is TGTGCCAGCAGCGCCTATACAGGGTCTGGAAACACCATATATTTT. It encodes CASSAYTGSGNTIYF.

In DNA, the CDR3 is TGTGCCAGCAGTTCGGGACTAGCGGGAAACATTCAGTACTTC. Amino acids: CASSSGLAGNIQYF. The rearrangement uses TRBV27 and TRBJ2-4; 12 bases align to TRBD2. The germline V gene has CDR1 MNHEY and CDR2 SMNVEV (reference sequence). Losses at the gene ends were 4 bases for V and 6 bases for J; bases not matched to a gene: 1. This CDR3 comprises 14 residues.

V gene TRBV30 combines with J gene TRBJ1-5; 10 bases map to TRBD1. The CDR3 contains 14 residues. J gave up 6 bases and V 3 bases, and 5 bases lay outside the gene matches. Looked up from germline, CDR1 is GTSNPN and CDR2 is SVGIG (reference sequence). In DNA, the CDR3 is TGTGCCTGGAGCCCGGGACAGGGGAGTCAGCCCCAGCATTTT. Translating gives CAWSPGQGSQPQHF.

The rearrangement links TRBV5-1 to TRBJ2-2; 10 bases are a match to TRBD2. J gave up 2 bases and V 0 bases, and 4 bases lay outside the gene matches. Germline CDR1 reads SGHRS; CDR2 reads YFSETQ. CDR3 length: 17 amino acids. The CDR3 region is CASSLGLAGGNTGELFF. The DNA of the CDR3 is TGCGCCAGCAGCTTGGGGTTAGCGGGAGGAAACACCGGGGAGCTGTTTTTT.

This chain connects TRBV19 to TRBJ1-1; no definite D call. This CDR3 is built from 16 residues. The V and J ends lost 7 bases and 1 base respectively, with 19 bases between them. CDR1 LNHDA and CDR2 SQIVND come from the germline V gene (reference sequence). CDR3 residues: CASKRESTFTNTEAFF. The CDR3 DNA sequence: TGTGCCAGTAAGAGGGAGAGTACATTCACGAACACTGAAGCTTTCTTT.

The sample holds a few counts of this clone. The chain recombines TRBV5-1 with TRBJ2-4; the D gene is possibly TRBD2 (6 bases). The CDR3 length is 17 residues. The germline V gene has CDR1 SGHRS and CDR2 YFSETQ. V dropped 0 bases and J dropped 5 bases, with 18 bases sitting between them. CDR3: CASSLAKRGLGENIQYF. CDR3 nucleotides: TGCGCCAGCAGCTTGGCCAAAAGGGGACTCGGGGAAAACATTCAGTACTTC.

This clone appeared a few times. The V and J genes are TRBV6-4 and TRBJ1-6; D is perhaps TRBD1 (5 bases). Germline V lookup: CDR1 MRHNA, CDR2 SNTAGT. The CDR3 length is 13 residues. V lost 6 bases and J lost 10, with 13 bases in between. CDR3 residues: CASSVTGDSPLHF. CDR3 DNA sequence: TGTGCCAGCAGCGTTACAGGTGACTCACCCCTCCACTTT.

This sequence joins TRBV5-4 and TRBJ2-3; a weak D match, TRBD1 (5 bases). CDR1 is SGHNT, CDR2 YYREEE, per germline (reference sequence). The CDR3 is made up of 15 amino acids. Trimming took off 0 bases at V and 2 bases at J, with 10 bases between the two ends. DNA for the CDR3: TGTGCCAGCAGCTTGGCAGGGTTCTTCACAGATACGCAGTATTTT. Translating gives CASSLAGFFTDTQYF.

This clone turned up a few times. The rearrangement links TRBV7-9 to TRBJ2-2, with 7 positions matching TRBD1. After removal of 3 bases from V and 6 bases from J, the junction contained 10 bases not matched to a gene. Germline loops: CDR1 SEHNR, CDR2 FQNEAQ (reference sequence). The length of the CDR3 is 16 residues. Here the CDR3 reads CASSFSRQGSAGELFF. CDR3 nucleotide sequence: TGTGCCAGCAGCTTCTCCCGACAGGGTTCGGCCGGGGAGCTGTTTTTT.

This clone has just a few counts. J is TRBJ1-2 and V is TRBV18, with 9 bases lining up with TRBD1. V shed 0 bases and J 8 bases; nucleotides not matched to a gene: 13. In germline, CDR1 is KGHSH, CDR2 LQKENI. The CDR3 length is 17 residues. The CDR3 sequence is CASSPPTGGDGQDGYTF. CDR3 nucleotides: TGTGCCAGCTCACCACCCACAGGGGGCGACGGTCAAGACGGCTACACCTTC.

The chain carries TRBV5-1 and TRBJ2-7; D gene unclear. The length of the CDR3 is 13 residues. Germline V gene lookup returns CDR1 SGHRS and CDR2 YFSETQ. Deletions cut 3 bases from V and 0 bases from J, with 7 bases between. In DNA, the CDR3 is TGCGCCAGCAGCTCCCTAAGCTCCTACGAGCAGTACTTC. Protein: CASSSLSSYEQYF.

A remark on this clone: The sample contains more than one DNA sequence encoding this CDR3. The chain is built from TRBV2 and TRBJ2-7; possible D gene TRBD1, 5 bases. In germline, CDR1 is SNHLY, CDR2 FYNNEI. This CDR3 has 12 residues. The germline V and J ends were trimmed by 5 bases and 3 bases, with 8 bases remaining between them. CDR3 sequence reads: CASSTQDYEQYF. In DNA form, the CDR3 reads TGTGCCAGCAGTACACAGGACTACGAGCAGTACTTC.

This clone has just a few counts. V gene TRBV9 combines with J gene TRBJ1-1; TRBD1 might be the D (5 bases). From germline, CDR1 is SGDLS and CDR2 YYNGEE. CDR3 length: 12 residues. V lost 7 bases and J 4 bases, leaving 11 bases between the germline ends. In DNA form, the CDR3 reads TGTGCCAGCGGACGGGGGGGCACTGAAGCTTTCTTT. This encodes CASGRGGTEAFF.

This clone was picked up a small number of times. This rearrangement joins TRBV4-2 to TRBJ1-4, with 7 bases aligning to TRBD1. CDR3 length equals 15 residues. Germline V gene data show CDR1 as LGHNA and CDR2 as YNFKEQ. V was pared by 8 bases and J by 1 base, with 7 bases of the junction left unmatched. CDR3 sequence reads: CASGESGGTNEKLFF. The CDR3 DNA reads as TGTGCCAGCGGGGAATCAGGGGGAACTAATGAAAAACTGTTTTTT.

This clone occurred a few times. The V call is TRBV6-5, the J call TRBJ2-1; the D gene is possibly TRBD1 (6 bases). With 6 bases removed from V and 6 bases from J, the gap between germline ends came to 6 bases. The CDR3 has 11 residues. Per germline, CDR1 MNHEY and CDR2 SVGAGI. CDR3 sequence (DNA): TGTGCCAGCAGACAGGGCAATGAGCAGTTCTTC. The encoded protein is CASRQGNEQFF.

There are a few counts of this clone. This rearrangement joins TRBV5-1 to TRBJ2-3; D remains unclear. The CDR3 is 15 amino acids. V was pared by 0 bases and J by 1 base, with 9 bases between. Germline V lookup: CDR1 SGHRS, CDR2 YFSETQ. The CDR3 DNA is TGCGCCAGCAGCTTGGCCCTCACTCGCACAGATACGCAGTATTTT. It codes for CASSLALTRTDTQYF.

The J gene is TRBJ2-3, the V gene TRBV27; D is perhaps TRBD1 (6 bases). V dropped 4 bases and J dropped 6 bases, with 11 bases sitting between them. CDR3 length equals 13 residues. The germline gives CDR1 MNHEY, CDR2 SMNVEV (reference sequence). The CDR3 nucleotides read TGTGCCAGCAGTTCTACAGGGCGCGATACGCAGTATTTT. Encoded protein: CASSSTGRDTQYF.